The subject of this entry is one T cell receptor beta chain. This sample was taken from a study of control samples from healthy donors and cancer patients. The repertoire was sequenced with immunoSEQ multiplex PCR; TCRdb's copy has only in-frame clones and lacks some. In the table there are a few hundred thousand clones, around 90% of which are singletons. The trim removed 5 bases at V and 4 bases at J, leaving 3 bases unmatched. CDR1 and CDR2 (germline): MNHEY, SVGEGT. The CDR3 has 14 residues. Sequenced material: PBMCs. The rearrangement links TRBV6-2 or TRBV6-3 to TRBJ2-3, with 10 positions matching TRBD2. The sequence came from a man between 35 and 55 years old with head and neck cancer. Written as DNA, the CDR3 is TGTGCCAGCAGTGACGGACTAGCGGCAGATACGCAGTATTTT. This sequence encodes CASSDGLAADTQYF.